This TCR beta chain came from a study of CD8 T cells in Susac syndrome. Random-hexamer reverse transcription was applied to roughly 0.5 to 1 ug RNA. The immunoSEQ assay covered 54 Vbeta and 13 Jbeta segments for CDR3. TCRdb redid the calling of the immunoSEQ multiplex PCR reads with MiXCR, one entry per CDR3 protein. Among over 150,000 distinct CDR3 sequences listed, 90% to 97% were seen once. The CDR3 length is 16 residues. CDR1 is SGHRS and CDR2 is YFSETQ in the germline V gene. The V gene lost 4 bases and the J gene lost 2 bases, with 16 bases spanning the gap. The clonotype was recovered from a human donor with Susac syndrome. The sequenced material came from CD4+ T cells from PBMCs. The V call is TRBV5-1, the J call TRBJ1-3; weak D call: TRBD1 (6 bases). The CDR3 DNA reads TGCGCCAGCAGCGACCGGGGGCGAGCGACTGGAAACACCATATATTTT. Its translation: CASSDRGRATGNTIYF.